This TCR beta chain emerged from a study of chemoradiotherapy in HPV16-positive cancers. Study background: A couple of HPV16-positive patients' cells yielded candidate HPV-specific clones and common motifs.

Generated by immunoSEQ multiplex PCR, the TCRdb table keeps only in-frame clones and is missing some. The table records 900 to 1,100 clones, 92% of them present only once. Study results and caveats: Non-HPV-specific T cells did not expand in tumors during treatment, whereas candidate HPV-specific clones and E7-related motifs did.

Regarding this clone: The antigen remains undetermined.

Germline assignment: CDR1 SEHNR and CDR2 FQNEAQ (reference sequence). Trimming removed 11 bases from V and 2 bases from J; junction bases left unmatched: 8. The CDR3 contains 13 residues. Samples were taken several times over chemoradiotherapy. The specimen was tumor tissue, collected from a patient who underwent chemoradiotherapy. The TCR comes from a human donor with HPV-associated anogenital cancer. The rearrangement links TRBV7-9 to TRBJ1-1, with 7 bases lining up with TRBD1. The CDR3 coding sequence is TGTGCCCCGACAGGGATTGGAAACACTGAAGCTTTCTTT. Encoded protein: CAPTGIGNTEAFF.